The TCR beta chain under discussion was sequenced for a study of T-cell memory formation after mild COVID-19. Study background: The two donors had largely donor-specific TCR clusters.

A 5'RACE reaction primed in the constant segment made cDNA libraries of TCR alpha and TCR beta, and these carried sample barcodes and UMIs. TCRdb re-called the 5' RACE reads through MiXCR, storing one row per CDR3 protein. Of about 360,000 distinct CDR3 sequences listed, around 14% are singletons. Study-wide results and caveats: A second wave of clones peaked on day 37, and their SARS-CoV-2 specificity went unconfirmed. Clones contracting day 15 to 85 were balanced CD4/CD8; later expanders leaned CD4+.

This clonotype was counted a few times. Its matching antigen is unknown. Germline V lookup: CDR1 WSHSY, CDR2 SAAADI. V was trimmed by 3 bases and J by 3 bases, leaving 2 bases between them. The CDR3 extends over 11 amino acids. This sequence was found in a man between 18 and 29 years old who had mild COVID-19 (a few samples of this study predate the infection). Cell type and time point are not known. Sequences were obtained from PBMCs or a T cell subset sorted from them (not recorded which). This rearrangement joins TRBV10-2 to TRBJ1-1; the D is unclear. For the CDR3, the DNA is TGCGCCAGCAGTGACCACACTGAAGCTTTCTTT. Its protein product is CASSDHTEAFF.